This TCR beta chain was sequenced for a study of CD8 T cells in Susac syndrome. Study-level results: An acknowledgment was made by the study that its TCR sequencing and HLA analysis involved relatively few individuals.

The CDR3 contains 14 residues. In germline, CDR1 is SGHDT, CDR2 YYEEEE. V was cut by 4 bases and J by 7 bases, with 15 bases left in between. CD8+ and CD4+ T cells from blood underwent TCR beta sequencing. TEMRA cells were FACS-enriched, and CD8+ and CD4+ T cells were isolated negatively. On this clonotype: Its antigen is unknown.

Random hexamers were used to reverse transcribe the RNA input (about 0.5 to 1 ug). TCR beta CDR3 was amplified by immunoSEQ multiplex PCR. This amplification extended across 54 Vbeta and 13 Jbeta segments. TCRdb called the immunoSEQ multiplex PCR reads again in MiXCR, with one record for every CDR3 protein. Of fewer than 200,000 distinct CDR3 sequences listed, 90% to 95% are singletons. Sequencing was performed on CD4+ T cells from PBMCs. The receptor's source is a human donor in good health. The V and J genes are TRBV5-6 and TRBJ1-5; possible D gene TRBD1, 6 bases. CDR3 bases: TGTGCCAGCAGCATCTCGACGGGACACCAGCCCCAGCATTTT. Amino acids: CASSISTGHQPQHF.